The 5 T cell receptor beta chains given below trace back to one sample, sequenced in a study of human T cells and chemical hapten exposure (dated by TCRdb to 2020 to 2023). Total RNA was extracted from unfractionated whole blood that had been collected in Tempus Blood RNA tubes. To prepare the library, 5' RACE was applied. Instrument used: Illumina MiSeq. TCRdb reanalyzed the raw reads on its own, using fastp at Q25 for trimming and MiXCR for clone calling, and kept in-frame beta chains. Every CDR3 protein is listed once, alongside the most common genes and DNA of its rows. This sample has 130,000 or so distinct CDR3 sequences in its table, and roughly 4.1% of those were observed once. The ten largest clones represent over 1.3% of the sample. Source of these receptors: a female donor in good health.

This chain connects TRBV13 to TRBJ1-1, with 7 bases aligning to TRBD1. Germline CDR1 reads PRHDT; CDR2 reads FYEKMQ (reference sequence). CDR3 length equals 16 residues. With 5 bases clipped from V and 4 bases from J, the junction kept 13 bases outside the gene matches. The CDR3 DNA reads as TGTGCCAGCAGCCTCCCAAGACAGGGCGGGGGCACTGAAGCTTTCTTT. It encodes CASSLPRQGGGTEAFF.

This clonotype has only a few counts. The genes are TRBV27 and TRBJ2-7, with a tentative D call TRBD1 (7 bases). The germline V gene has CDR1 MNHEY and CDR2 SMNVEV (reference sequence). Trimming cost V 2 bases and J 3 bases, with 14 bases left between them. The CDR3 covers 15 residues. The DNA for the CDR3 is TGTGCCAGCAGTTTAGACTCAGGGGGGTACTACGAGCAGTACTTC. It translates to CASSLDSGGYYEQYF.

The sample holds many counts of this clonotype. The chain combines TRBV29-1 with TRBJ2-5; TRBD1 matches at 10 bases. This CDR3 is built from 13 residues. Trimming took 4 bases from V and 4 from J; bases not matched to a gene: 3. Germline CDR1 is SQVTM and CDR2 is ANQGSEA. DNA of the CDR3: TGCAGCGTTGGGGACAGGGGAGGAGAGACCCAGTACTTC. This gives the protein CSVGDRGGETQYF.

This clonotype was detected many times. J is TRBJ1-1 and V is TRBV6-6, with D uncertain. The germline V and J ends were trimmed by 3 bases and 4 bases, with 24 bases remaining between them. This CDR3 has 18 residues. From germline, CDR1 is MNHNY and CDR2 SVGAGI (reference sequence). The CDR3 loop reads CASSYWPLGQARATEAFF. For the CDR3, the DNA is TGTGCCAGCAGTTATTGGCCCCTTGGGCAGGCGCGTGCCACTGAAGCTTTCTTT.

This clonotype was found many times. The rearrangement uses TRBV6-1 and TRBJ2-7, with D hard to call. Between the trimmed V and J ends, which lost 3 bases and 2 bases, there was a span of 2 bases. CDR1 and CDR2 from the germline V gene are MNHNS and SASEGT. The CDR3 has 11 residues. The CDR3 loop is CASSDTYEQYF. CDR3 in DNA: TGTGCCAGCAGTGATACCTACGAGCAGTACTTC.